The source of this T cell receptor (beta chain) is a study of CD8 T cells in ankylosing spondylitis (dated by TCRdb to about 2017). Looking at the study overall: The study profiled T cell receptor beta repertoires in healthy donors and ankylosing spondylitis patients to find disease-linked TCR variants. The full study cohort comprised roughly 24 ankylosing spondylitis patients and 85 to 120 healthy donors. Peripheral blood was sampled, and synovial fluid was also collected from ankylosing spondylitis patients. The investigation overall reported the following: A TCR beta motif made up of several highly homologous amino acid variants appeared to be characteristic of blood from ankylosing spondylitis patients. A CD8+ phenotype was shown by the disease-linked clones, which were found at relatively low frequencies in peripheral blood. The disease-linked clones were reported to be significantly enriched in matched synovial fluid samples from ankylosing spondylitis patients. Some TCR beta motif variants had previously been reported in synovial fluid and blood of reactive arthritis patients, which suggested common disease-initiation mechanisms.

Sequenced using an Illumina HiSeq 2500. Quantitative 5'-RACE with molecular barcodes was the method used to prepare the TCR beta libraries. In the source study's methods: To identify disease-linked TCR variants, a new computational method was used, one built on a probabilistic model of VDJ rearrangement. The public reads were reprocessed in TCRdb via fastp at Q25 and MiXCR, keeping in-frame beta chains. CDR3 protein duplicates are merged, each entry listing the most common genes and DNA. None of the V and J calls come from the authors' own analysis; TCRdb made them. For this sample there are 750,000 to 850,000 distinct CDR3 sequences; around 11% appear just once. The ten largest clones take up approximately 0.46% of the sample. This clonotype was observed a single time. Its antigen has not been determined. The record has no base qualities; no much larger clone is one base away. One read amounts to weak evidence.

Via the germline V gene, CDR1 is MNHEY and CDR2 SVGEGT. V is reduced by 0 bases and J by 3 bases, leaving a spacing of 24 bases between them. Its CDR3 holds 20 amino acids, cysteine through phenylalanine. Only CDR3 DNA remains: 60 bases, in frame from the first base. In this chain, TRBV6-2 or TRBV6-3 is recombined with TRBJ1-5; a tentative D call is TRBD1 (5 bases match). The clonotype originates from a male donor with ankylosing spondylitis. Sequencing was performed on blood, either unsorted or a sorted T cell fraction (not recorded which). The nucleotide sequence is given as TGTGCCAGCAGTTACTCGAAAGGGACCCCTTTTTCTCTTTACAATCAGCCCCAGCATTTT. It is translated as CASSYSKGTPFSLYNQPQHF.